A single TCR beta chain is shown here with its context. CDR1 is SGDLS, CDR2 YYNGEE, per germline. CDR3 length: 13 amino acids. V was pared by 7 bases and J by 0 bases, with 9 bases between. Profiled with immunoSEQ multiplex PCR; TCRdb holds only in-frame clones, not every one. The sample includes 37,000 or so clones, 90% to 95% of them seen just once. The data originate from a study of T cells in tuberculosis. Each donor contributed about 100,000 T cells on average, unsorted. The sample comprised PBMCs. The chain has TRBV9 and TRBJ2-3; tentatively, D is TRBD1 (6 bases). The source of this sequence is a donor aged 10-29 years with latent tuberculosis or without tuberculosis infection. Some clones in this sample may be carry-over from other donors' samples. For the CDR3, the DNA is TGTGCCAGCGGGACAAGTAGCACAGATACGCAGTATTTT. This encodes CASGTSSTDTQYF.